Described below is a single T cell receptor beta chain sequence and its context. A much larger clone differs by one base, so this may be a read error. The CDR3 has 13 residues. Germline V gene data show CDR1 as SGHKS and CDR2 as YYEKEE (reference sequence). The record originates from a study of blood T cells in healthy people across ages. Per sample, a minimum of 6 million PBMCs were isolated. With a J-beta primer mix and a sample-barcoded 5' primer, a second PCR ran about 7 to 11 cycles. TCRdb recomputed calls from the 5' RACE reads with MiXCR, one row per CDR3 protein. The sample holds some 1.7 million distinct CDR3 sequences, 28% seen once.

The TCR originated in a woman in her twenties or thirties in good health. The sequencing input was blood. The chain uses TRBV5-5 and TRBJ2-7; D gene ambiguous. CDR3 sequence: CVSSLFGNYEQYF. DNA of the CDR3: TGTGTCAGCAGCTTGTTCGGCAACTACGAGCAGTACTTC.